The sequence of this T cell receptor (beta chain) was determined in a study of regulatory T cells in long-lasting Graves disease. With iRepertoire HTBI primers and Arm-PCR of CDR3 regions, TCR beta libraries were built. TCRdb called the multiplex PCR reads again in MiXCR, with one record for every CDR3 protein. The sample lists under 500,000 distinct CDR3 sequences; around 20% were seen once. Described time point: persistent/refractory GD, antithyroid drugs over 5 years with positive TRAb. PBMC-extracted RNA yielded the TCR library. This clonotype was counted a few times. No antigen is known for it. Findings and limits, study-wide: Persistent disease favored TRBV28, TRBJ1-2 and TRBJ2-5.

The CDR3 spans 19 residues. V was trimmed by 0 bases and J by 3 bases, leaving 22 bases between them. Per the germline V gene, CDR1 is SNHLY and CDR2 is FYNNEI. This receptor was obtained from a female donor with Graves disease. This specimen was peripheral blood mononuclear cells (PBMCs), taken when the disease was refractory, from a patient treated with antithyroid drugs. This chain connects TRBV2 to TRBJ2-3; a weak D match, TRBD2 (6 bases). The CDR3: CASSEAPYPGSIETDTQYF. The CDR3 bases are TGTGCCAGCAGTGAAGCGCCATATCCCGGGAGCATCGAAACAGATACGCAGTATTTT.